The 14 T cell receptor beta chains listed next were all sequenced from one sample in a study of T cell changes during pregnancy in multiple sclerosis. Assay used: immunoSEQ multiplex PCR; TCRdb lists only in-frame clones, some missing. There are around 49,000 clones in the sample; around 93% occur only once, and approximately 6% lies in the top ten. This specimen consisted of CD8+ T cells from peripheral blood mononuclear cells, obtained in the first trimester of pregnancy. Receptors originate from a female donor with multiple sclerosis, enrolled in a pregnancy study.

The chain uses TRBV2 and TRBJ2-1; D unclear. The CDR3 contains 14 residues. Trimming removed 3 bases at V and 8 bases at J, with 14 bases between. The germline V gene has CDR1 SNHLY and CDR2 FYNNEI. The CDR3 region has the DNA TGTGCCAGCAGTGAGGAGCTCCGGTTGGATGAGCAGTTCTTC. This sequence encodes CASSEELRLDEQFF.

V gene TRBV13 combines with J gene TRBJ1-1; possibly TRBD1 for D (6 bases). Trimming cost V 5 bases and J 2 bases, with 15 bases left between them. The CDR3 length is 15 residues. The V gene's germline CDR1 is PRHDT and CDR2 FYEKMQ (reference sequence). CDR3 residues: CASSSPGGANTEAFF. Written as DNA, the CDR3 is TGTGCCAGCAGCAGTCCGGGGGGCGCTAACACTGAAGCTTTCTTT.

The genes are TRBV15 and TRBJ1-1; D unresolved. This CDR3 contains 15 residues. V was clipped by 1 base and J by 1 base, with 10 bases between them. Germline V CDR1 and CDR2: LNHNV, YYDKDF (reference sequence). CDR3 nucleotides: TGTGCCACCAGCAGAGTCCGGTCCTCGAACACTGAAGCTTTCTTT. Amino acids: CATSRVRSSNTEAFF.

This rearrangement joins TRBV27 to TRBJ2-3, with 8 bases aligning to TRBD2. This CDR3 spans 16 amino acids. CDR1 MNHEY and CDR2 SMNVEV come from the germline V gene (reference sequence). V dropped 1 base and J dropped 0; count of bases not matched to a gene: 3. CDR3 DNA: TGTGCCAGCAGTTTATTCCCTAGCGGGAGCACAGATACGCAGTATTTT. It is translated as CASSLFPSGSTDTQYF.

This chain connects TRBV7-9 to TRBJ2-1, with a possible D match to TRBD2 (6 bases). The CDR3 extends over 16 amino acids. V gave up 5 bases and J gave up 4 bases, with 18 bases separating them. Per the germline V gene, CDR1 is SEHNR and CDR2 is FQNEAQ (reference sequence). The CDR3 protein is CASSPRDSVDYNEQFF. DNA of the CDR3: TGTGCCAGCAGCCCTAGGGACTCGGTTGATTACAATGAGCAGTTCTTC.

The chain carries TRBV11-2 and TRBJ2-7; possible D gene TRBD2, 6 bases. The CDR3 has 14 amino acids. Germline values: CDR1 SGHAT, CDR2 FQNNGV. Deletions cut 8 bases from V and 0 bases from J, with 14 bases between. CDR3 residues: CASSSGTASYEQYF. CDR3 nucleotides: TGTGCCAGCTCCTCGGGGACTGCCTCCTACGAGCAGTACTTC.

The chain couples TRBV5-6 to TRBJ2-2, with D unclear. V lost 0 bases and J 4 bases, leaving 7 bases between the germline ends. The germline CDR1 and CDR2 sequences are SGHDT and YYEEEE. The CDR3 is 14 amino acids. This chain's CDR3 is CASSLGRFTGELFF. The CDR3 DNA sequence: TGTGCCAGCAGCTTGGGCAGGTTCACCGGGGAGCTGTTTTTT.

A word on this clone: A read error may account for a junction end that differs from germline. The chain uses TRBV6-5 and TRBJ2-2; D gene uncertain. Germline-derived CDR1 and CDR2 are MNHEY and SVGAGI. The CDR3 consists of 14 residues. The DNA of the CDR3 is TGTGCCAGTAGTTACGAGACCGAGGCCGGGGAGCTGTTTTTT. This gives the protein CASSYETEAGELFF.

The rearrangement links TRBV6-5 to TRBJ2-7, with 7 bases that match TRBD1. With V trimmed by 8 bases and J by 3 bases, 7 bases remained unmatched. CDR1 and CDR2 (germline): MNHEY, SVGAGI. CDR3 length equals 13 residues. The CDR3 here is CASGLGQNYEQYF. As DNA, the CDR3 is TGTGCCAGCGGCTTGGGACAGAACTACGAGCAGTACTTC.

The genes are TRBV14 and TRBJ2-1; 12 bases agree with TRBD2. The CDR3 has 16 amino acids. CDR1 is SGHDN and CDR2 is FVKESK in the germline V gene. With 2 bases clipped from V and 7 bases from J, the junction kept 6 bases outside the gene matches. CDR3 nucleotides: TGTGCCAGCAGCCAACTAGCGGGAGGGCCGGGTAATGAGCAGTTCTTC. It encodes CASSQLAGGPGNEQFF.

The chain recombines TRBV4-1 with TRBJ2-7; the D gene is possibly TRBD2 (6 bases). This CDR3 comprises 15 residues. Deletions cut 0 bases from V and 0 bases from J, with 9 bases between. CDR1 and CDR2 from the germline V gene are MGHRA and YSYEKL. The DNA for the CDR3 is TGCGCCAGCAGCCAAGATCGGGGGTACTCCTACGAGCAGTACTTC. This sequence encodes CASSQDRGYSYEQYF.

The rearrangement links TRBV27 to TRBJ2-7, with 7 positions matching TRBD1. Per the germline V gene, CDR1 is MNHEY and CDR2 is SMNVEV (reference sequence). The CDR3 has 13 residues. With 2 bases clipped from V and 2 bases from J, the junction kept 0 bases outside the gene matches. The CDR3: CASSLGTAYEQYF. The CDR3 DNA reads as TGTGCCAGCAGTTTAGGGACAGCCTACGAGCAGTACTTC.

CDR3 amino acids: CASSLQSTLFTYEQYF. The CDR3, as DNA: TGTGCCAGCAGCTTACAATCTACTCTTTTTACCTACGAGCAGTACTTC. The J gene is TRBJ2-7, the V gene TRBV7-7; no firm D call. Germline V gives CDR1 SSHAT, CDR2 FNYEAQ (reference sequence). The CDR3 has 16 amino acids. Trimming stripped 2 bases from V and 2 bases from J, with 16 bases between.

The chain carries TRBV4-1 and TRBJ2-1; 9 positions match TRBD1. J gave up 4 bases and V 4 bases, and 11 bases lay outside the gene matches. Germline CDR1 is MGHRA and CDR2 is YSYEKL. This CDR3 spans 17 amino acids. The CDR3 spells CASSLRAGQGVYNEQFF. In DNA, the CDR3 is TGCGCCAGCAGCCTTCGAGCGGGACAGGGAGTGTACAATGAGCAGTTCTTC.